Following are 3 T cell receptor beta chains from one sample sequenced in a study of OX40 agonist ivuxolimab in advanced cancers. Using immunoSEQ multiplex PCR, the repertoire was profiled, and TCRdb retains in-frame clones only, with some absent. There are about 47,000 clones in the sample; 80% to 90% occur only once, and roughly 25% lies in the top ten. This sample comprised CD4+ or CD8+ T cells sorted from blood, obtained in a trial of the OX40 agonist ivuxolimab. These TCRs come from an adult with an advanced solid tumor such as melanoma, head and neck, liver or kidney cancer.

This clone was recorded a few times. V is TRBV30 and J is TRBJ1-2; unclear D gene. The CDR3 has 13 amino acids. V lost 4 bases to trimming and J lost 1 base, with 10 bases between them. Looked up from germline, CDR1 is GTSNPN and CDR2 is SVGIG (reference sequence). Here the CDR3 DNA reads TGTGCCTGGACAATTGGACTTAACTATGGCTACACCTTC. This translates into CAWTIGLNYGYTF.

The gene calls are TRBV11-2 and TRBJ1-4; tentatively, D is TRBD1 (6 bases). Germline assignment: CDR1 SGHAT and CDR2 FQNNGV. This CDR3 is 14 amino acids long. Deletions cut 3 bases from V and 4 bases from J, with 9 bases between. The CDR3 nucleotides are TGTGCCAGCAGCTTTGTGGACAGTAATGAAAAACTGTTTTTT. This translates into CASSFVDSNEKLFF.

This sequence joins TRBV10-1 and TRBJ2-2; D is ambiguous. Germline lookup yields CDR1 WNHNN and CDR2 SYGVQD (reference sequence). Trimming took 7 bases from V and 2 from J, leaving 8 bases between them. This CDR3 is 13 amino acids long. CDR3 nucleotides: TGCGCCAGCACGGACCCAAACACCGGGGAGCTGTTTTTT. Translating it yields CASTDPNTGELFF.